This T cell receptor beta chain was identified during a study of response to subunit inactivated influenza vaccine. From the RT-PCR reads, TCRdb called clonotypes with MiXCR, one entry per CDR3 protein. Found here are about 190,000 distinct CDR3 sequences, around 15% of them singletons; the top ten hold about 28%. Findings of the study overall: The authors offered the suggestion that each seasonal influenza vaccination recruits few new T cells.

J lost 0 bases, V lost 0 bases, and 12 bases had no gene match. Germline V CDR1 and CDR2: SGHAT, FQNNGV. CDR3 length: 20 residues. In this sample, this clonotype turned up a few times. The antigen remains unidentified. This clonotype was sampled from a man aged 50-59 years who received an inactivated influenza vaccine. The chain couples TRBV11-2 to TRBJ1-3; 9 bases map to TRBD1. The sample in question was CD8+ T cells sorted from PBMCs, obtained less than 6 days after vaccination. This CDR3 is CASSLEAGTGRAGSGNTIYF. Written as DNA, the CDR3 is TGTGCCAGCAGCTTAGAGGCCGGGACAGGGAGAGCCGGCTCTGGAAACACCATATATTTT.